Detailed here is one T cell receptor (beta chain). This entry comes from a study of blood T cell repertoires in COVID-19. In germline, CDR1 is SGHRS, CDR2 YFSETQ. CDR3 length: 15 residues. V was pared by 1 base and J by 7 bases, with 14 bases between. Clones were read by immunoSEQ multiplex PCR, and TCRdb kept only the in-frame ones, dropping some. The table includes roughly 310,000 clones, 89% detected once. Sequenced input: PBMCs or T cells enriched from blood (not recorded which). This clonotype was obtained from a woman in her 40s who had recovered from COVID-19. V usage is TRBV5-1 and J usage is TRBJ2-2, with D maybe TRBD2 (5 bases). In DNA form, the CDR3 reads TGCGCCAGCAGCTTGTTGACGGGGAAGGTCGGGGAGCTGTTTTTT. Amino acid sequence: CASSLLTGKVGELFF.